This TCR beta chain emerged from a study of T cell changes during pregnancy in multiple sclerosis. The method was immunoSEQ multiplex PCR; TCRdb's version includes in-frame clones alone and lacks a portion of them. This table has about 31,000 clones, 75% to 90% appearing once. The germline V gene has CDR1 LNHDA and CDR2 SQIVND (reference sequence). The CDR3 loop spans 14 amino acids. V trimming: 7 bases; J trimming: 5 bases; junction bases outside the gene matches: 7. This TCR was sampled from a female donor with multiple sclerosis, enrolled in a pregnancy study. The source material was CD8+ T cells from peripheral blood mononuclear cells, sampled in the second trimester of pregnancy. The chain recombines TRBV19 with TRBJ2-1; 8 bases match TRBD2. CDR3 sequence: CASISTSAHNEQFF. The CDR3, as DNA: TGTGCCAGTATCTCGACTAGCGCCCACAATGAGCAGTTCTTC.